What follows are 25 T cell receptor beta chains derived from one specimen sequenced in a study of T-cell reconstitution after alpha-beta-depleted transplantation in children listed by TCRdb under 2016. Libraries were prepared through PCR. Sequencing was performed on an Illumina HiSeq 2500. TCR library preparation used molecular barcoding, with unique molecular identifiers applied to normalize quantification of the TCRbeta repertoire. In-frame beta chains were kept once TCRdb had trimmed the public reads at Q25 with fastp and called clones with MiXCR. Rows with one shared CDR3 protein collapse into an entry with the most common genes and DNA. Here the sample has around 700,000 distinct CDR3 sequences; less than 15% occur a single time. The ten largest clones represent 0.79% of the sample. The intended sense of this specimen's treatment or condition label: allogeneic hematopoietic cell transplantation with graft depleted of TCRalphabeta T cells and CD19 B cells.

Specimen: PBMCs, collected before TCRalphabeta/CD19-depleted stem cell transplant. All receptors come from a girl aged 2-10 years with congenital amegakaryocytic thrombocytopenia, due to receive a stem cell transplant.

This clonotype was counted between two and nine times. The chain carries TRBV5-1 and TRBJ1-1, with D maybe TRBD1 (5 bases). The germline CDR1 and CDR2 sequences are SGHRS and YFSETQ. The length of the CDR3 is 14 residues. Trimming shortened V by 1 base and J by 8 bases, and 15 bases separated the two germline ends. CDR3 loop: CASSLQGFSSEAFF. In DNA, the CDR3 is TGCGCCAGCAGCTTGCAGGGTTTTTCGTCGGAAGCTTTCTTT.

This clonotype appeared a few times. The chain joins TRBV3-1 to TRBJ2-2; D remains unclear. With 1 base removed from V and 3 bases from J, the gap between germline ends came to 12 bases. CDR1 and CDR2 from the germline V gene are LGHDT and YNNKEL (reference sequence). The CDR3 spans 16 residues. CDR3 DNA sequence: TGTGCCAGCAGCCAAGGGGGATTGACTCACACCGGGGAGCTGTTTTTT. It yields the protein CASSQGGLTHTGELFF.

The V and J genes are TRBV20-1 and TRBJ2-1; TRBD2 aligns across 7 bases. The CDR3 is 15 residues long. The V segment lost 3 bases and the J segment 3 bases; nucleotides outside the gene matches: 8. Looked up from germline, CDR1 is DFQATT and CDR2 is SNEGSKA (reference sequence). The CDR3 DNA reads TGCAGTGCTAGGACCACTAGCGAGATCTACAATGAGCAGTTCTTC. It is translated as CSARTTSEIYNEQFF.

The table lists this clonotype with many counts. V usage is TRBV29-1 and J usage is TRBJ1-1, with a possible D match to TRBD1 (5 bases). The CDR3 loop spans 13 amino acids. V was pared by 7 bases and J by 6 bases, with 18 bases between. CDR1 and CDR2 (germline): SQVTM, ANQGSEA. CDR3 nucleotide sequence: TGCAGCGCGACAGAACGGCGAGATGCTGAAGCTTTCTTT. Translated: CSATERRDAEAFF.

Regarding this clonotype: Its ends do not fully match the called genes, so a read error is possible. Here the CDR3 DNA reads TGTGCCTGGATCCCTAGGCCTGACCGCTTC. Its protein product is CAWIPRPDRF. V gene TRBV30 combines with J gene TRBJ2-4; D unclear. CDR1 is GTSNPN and CDR2 is SVGIG in the germline V gene (reference sequence). CDR3 size: 10 residues.

In this sample, this clonotype turned up a few times. This chain links TRBV5-6 with TRBJ2-5; 8 positions match TRBD2. Germline assignment: CDR1 SGHDT and CDR2 YYEEEE. CDR3 length: 15 residues. J gave up 5 bases and V 0 bases, and 6 bases lay outside the gene matches. The CDR3 DNA sequence: TGTGCCAGCAGCTTGGGACTAGCGAATAGGGAGACCCAGTACTTC. This gives the protein CASSLGLANRETQYF.

This clonotype was counted ten times or more. The chain links TRBV29-1 to TRBJ2-7; possibly TRBD1 or TRBD2 for D (5 bases each). V was trimmed by 3 bases and J by 6 bases, leaving 18 bases between them. CDR1 and CDR2 (germline): SQVTM, ANQGSEA. The CDR3 has 14 amino acids. Here the CDR3 reads CSVELGRERGEQYF. The CDR3, as DNA: TGCAGCGTTGAGTTGGGCAGGGAGAGGGGCGAGCAGTACTTC.

This clonotype showed up many times. V usage is TRBV20-1 and J usage is TRBJ2-3; D remains unclear. Trimming stripped 5 bases from V and 1 base from J, with 10 bases between. Germline V gives CDR1 DFQATT, CDR2 SNEGSKA (reference sequence). There are 13 residues in the CDR3. CDR3 DNA sequence: TGCAGTGCTTATCTTGGGGGCACAGATACGCAGTATTTT. Translating it yields CSAYLGGTDTQYF.

There are a few counts of this clonotype. The chain has TRBV29-1 and TRBJ2-7; D might be TRBD2 (6 bases). The V gene's germline CDR1 is SQVTM and CDR2 ANQGSEA. This CDR3 has 13 amino acids. V lost 8 bases and J lost 6, with 20 bases in between. The CDR3 bases are TGCAGCTCTAGGGAGGCCCTCGAGAGCGAGCAGTACTTC. Protein: CSSREALESEQYF.

The chain combines TRBV25-1 with TRBJ1-3; D might be TRBD1 (6 bases). This CDR3 region has 14 residues. Deletions cut 6 bases from V and 1 base from J, with 10 bases between. Germline-derived CDR1 and CDR2 are MGHDK and SYGVNS. In nucleotides, the CDR3 is TGTGCCAGCAGCCCTAGGGGGTCTGGAAACACCATATATTTT. Its translation is CASSPRGSGNTIYF.

This clonotype was picked up many times. The chain recombines TRBV29-1 with TRBJ2-1; D call uncertain. Germline V CDR1 and CDR2: SQVTM, ANQGSEA. CDR3 size: 10 residues. Trimming took off 3 bases at V and 10 bases at J, with 7 bases between the two ends. The CDR3 sequence is CSVELREQFF. CDR3 sequence (DNA): TGCAGCGTTGAGTTACGGGAGCAGTTCTTC.

This clonotype was recorded many times. The chain uses TRBV20-1 and TRBJ2-7; maybe TRBD1 (5 bases). V was clipped by 3 bases and J by 2 bases, with 11 bases between them. The CDR3 consists of 13 residues. From germline, CDR1 is DFQATT and CDR2 SNEGSKA (reference sequence). CDR3 sequence: CSASQGKAYEQYF. The CDR3 nucleotides are TGCAGTGCTAGCCAGGGAAAAGCCTACGAGCAGTACTTC.

There are many counts of this clonotype. The chain uses TRBV5-1 and TRBJ2-1; 9 bases are a match to TRBD2. CDR3 length: 16 amino acids. Trimming removed 0 bases from V and 3 bases from J; junction bases left unmatched: 4. The germline gives CDR1 SGHRS, CDR2 YFSETQ. The CDR3 DNA reads as TGCGCCAGCAGCTTGGAGGCGGGAGGGGTCTACAATGAGCAGTTCTTC. Translated: CASSLEAGGVYNEQFF.

The V call is TRBV5-1, the J call TRBJ2-7; 10 positions agree with TRBD1. This CDR3 has 15 amino acids. Germline CDR1 is SGHRS and CDR2 is YFSETQ. Losses at the gene ends were 0 bases for V and 4 bases for J; bases not matched to a gene: 4. DNA for the CDR3: TGCGCCAGCAGCTTGGCTGGACAGGGGGGATACGAGCAGTACTTC. It yields the protein CASSLAGQGGYEQYF.

The CDR3 DNA reads as TGCGCCAGCAGCTTGGACACGAATGACGGATACAATGAGCAGTTCTTC. Protein: CASSLDTNDGYNEQFF. This chain connects TRBV5-1 to TRBJ2-1; D gene unclear. Germline CDR1 reads SGHRS; CDR2 reads YFSETQ. The V and J ends lost 0 bases and 4 bases respectively, with 14 bases between them. The CDR3 extends over 16 amino acids.

This clonotype was observed at least ten times. The J gene is TRBJ1-1, the V gene TRBV29-1; the D is unclear. Germline assignment: CDR1 SQVTM and CDR2 ANQGSEA. V gave up 5 bases and J gave up 0 bases, with 16 bases separating them. There are 15 residues in the CDR3. As DNA, the CDR3 is TGCAGCGTTCGCCCTTCCTACGAAGTGAACACTGAAGCTTTCTTT. Translated: CSVRPSYEVNTEAFF.

This clonotype was picked up many times. The chain is built from TRBV6-5 and TRBJ1-1, with no clear D. Germline values: CDR1 MNHEY, CDR2 SVGAGI. Trimming pared 8 bases from V and 2 bases from J, leaving 6 bases between. This CDR3 is 11 amino acids long. The CDR3, as DNA: TGTGCCAGCGCGGGTAACACTGAAGCTTTCTTT. Translating gives CASAGNTEAFF.

This clonotype was found many times. J is TRBJ1-1 and V is TRBV7-6, with D possibly being TRBD1 (5 bases). This CDR3 spans 15 amino acids. V lost 5 bases, J lost 2 bases, and 15 bases lay in between. CDR1 SGHVS and CDR2 FNYEAQ come from the germline V gene. The CDR3 region has the DNA TGTGCCAGCAGCACCGCGGGGCATTCTAACACTGAAGCTTTCTTT. It translates to CASSTAGHSNTEAFF.

Many counts were recorded for this clonotype. The junction differs from germline at one of its ends, possibly a read error. This chain joins TRBV20-1 and TRBJ2-5; D possibly uses TRBD1 or TRBD2 (5 bases each). The CDR3 runs to 13 residues. Germline CDR1 reads DFQATT; CDR2 reads SNEGSKA (reference sequence). The CDR3 spells CSAGDGAKETQYF. The CDR3 nucleotides read TGCAGTGCTGGAGACGGGGCGAAAGAGACCCAGTACTTC.

The table lists this clonotype with many counts. The rearrangement links TRBV11-2 to TRBJ1-5; the match to TRBD1 covers 7 bases. The CDR3 sequence is 15 residues long. The germline V gene has CDR1 SGHAT and CDR2 FQNNGV. After removal of 5 bases from V and 3 bases from J, the junction contained 7 bases not matched to a gene. The CDR3 reads CASSPLTGLNQPQHF. CDR3 sequence (DNA): TGTGCCAGCAGCCCACTGACAGGGCTCAATCAGCCCCAGCATTTT.

This clonotype was observed at least ten times. This chain links TRBV29-1 with TRBJ1-1; TRBD1 aligns across 7 bases. This CDR3 is built from 11 residues. CDR1 and CDR2 from the germline V gene are SQVTM and ANQGSEA. After removal of 6 bases from V and 7 bases from J, the junction contained 5 bases not matched to a gene. CDR3 DNA: TGCAGCGTAGCGGGACAGCTTGAAGCTTTCTTT. Protein product: CSVAGQLEAFF.

This clonotype was seen a few times. This chain uses TRBV7-9 with TRBJ2-7; 7 positions match TRBD1. CDR3 length equals 16 residues. Per the germline V gene, CDR1 is SEHNR and CDR2 is FQNEAQ (reference sequence). Trimming took 1 base from V and 3 from J; bases not matched to a gene: 9. The CDR3 nucleotides are TGTGCCAGCAGCTTAGGTCAGGGGGTGTTCGGCTACGAGCAGTACTTC. The encoded protein is CASSLGQGVFGYEQYF.

The chain uses TRBV2 and TRBJ1-1, with 7 bases matching TRBD1. The CDR3 runs 16 residues. Germline V gene data show CDR1 as SNHLY and CDR2 as FYNNEI. Germline trimming cut 3 bases from V and 3 bases from J; bases unmatched to any gene: 10. The CDR3 DNA is TGTGCCAGCAGTGATCGTCAAGGGGGCCTGGACACTGAAGCTTTCTTT. This translates into CASSDRQGGLDTEAFF.

This clonotype came up a few times. This chain connects TRBV20-1 to TRBJ2-1, with 11 bases aligning to TRBD2. Germline assignment: CDR1 DFQATT and CDR2 SNEGSKA (reference sequence). The CDR3 runs 15 residues. J gave up 6 bases and V 3 bases, and 7 bases lay outside the gene matches. The DNA of the CDR3 is TGCAGTGCTAGGGGGCTAGCGGGAGGTGTCAATGAGCAGTTCTTC. It specifies CSARGLAGGVNEQFF.

As to this clonotype: With a much larger clone just one base away, this may be a read error. The V gene is TRBV20-1, the J gene TRBJ2-1, with 8 bases aligning to TRBD2. The CDR3 has 14 residues. V lost 7 bases, J lost 7 bases, and 12 bases stayed unmatched. Germline V lookup: CDR1 DFQATT, CDR2 SNEGSKA (reference sequence). CDR3 amino acids: CSDLPPGTSNEQFF. CDR3 nucleotide sequence: TGCAGTGACCTCCCACCCGGGACTAGTAATGAGCAGTTCTTC.